Each of the 3 T cell receptor beta chains below was sequenced from the same sample in a study of cytomegalovirus exposure and HLA in healthy donors. The PCR employed 60 Vbeta primers together with 13 Jbeta primers. Libraries were prepared by immunoSEQ multiplex PCR; TCRdb keeps only in-frame clonotypes and omits some of them. The sample includes a few hundred thousand clones, approximately 79% of them seen just once. Sequenced: PBMCs. These TCRs come from a girl aged 2 to 10 in good health and CMV-seronegative.

This clone was observed once. The rearrangement links TRBV4-1 to TRBJ2-5, with TRBD2 as a possible D gene (6 bases). Looked up from germline, CDR1 is MGHRA and CDR2 is YSYEKL. This CDR3 has 16 residues. The germline V and J ends were trimmed by 8 bases and 1 base, with 20 bases remaining between them. CDR3 nucleotides: TGCGCCAGCGGTCCGACGGGGCGGGGCCTCCAAGAGACCCAGTACTTC. Translating it yields CASGPTGRGLQETQYF.

V and J are TRBV19 and TRBJ2-7, with no clear D. The CDR3 spans 14 residues. Germline V CDR1 and CDR2: LNHDA, SQIVND (reference sequence). Trimming shortened V by 1 base and J by 0 bases, and 7 bases separated the two germline ends. The CDR3 DNA follows: TGTGCCAGTAGTATAGTGTGGCCCTCCTACGAGCAGTACTTC. This encodes CASSIVWPSYEQYF.

The rearrangement links TRBV19 to TRBJ1-1; tentative D call: TRBD1 (6 bases). CDR1 and CDR2 from the germline V gene are LNHDA and SQIVND (reference sequence). The CDR3 is 16 residues long. V lost 4 bases to trimming and J lost 1 base, with 16 bases between them. The DNA for the CDR3 is TGTGCCAGTAGTACTTCTCGACAGGCGAGGAACACTGAAGCTTTCTTT. Translated: CASSTSRQARNTEAFF.